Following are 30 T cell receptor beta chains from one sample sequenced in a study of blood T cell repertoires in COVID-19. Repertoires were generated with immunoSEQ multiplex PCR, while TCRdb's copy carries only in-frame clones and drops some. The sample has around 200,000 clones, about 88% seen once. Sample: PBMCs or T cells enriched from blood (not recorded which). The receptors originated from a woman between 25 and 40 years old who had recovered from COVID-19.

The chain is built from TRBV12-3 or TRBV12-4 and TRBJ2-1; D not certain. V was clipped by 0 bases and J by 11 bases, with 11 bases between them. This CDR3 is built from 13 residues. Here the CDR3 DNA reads TGTGCCAGCAGTTTAGCCCCTGGAGTAAAGCAGTTCTTC. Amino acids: CASSLAPGVKQFF.

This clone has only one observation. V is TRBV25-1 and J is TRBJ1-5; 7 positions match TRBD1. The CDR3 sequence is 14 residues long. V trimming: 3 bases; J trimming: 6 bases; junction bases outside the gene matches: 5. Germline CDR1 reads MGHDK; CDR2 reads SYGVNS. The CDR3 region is CASSDETGFQPQHF. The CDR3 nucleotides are TGTGCCAGCAGTGATGAGACAGGGTTTCAGCCCCAGCATTTT.

The CDR3, as DNA: TGTGCCAGCAGTTACGGGGTAGCGCCATCCTACGAGCAGTACGTC. Residues: CASSYGVAPSYEQYV. This rearrangement joins TRBV6-7 to TRBJ2-7; D perhaps matches TRBD2 (5 bases). TRBV6-7 is an open reading frame, and its role is uncertain. This CDR3 is 15 amino acids long. Trimming stripped 2 bases from V and 1 base from J, with 12 bases between.

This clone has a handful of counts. CDR3 sequence: CASSILHSPILQETQYF. DNA of the CDR3: TGTGCCAGTAGTATTCTCCACAGCCCGATATTACAAGAGACCCAGTACTTC. The chain combines TRBV19 with TRBJ2-5; D gene unclear. Germline-derived CDR1 and CDR2 are LNHDA and SQIVND (reference sequence). The CDR3 is made up of 17 amino acids. With 3 bases removed from V and 2 bases from J, the gap between germline ends came to 19 bases. Filled out from reference TRBV19 and TRBJ2-5, the complete variable domain reads DGGITQSPKYLFRKEGQNVTLSCEQNLNHDAMYWYRQDPGQGLRLIYYSQIVNDFQKGDIAEGYSVSREKKESFPLTVTSAQKNPTAFYLCASSILHSPILQETQYFGPGTRLLVL.

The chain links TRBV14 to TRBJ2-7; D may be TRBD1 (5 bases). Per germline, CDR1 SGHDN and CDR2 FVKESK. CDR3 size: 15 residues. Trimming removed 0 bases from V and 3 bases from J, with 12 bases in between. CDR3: CASSQEFGHHYEQYF. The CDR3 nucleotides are TGTGCCAGCAGCCAAGAATTCGGACACCACTACGAGCAGTACTTC.

CDR3 residues: CASSQQSGTSPGTDTQYF. The DNA for the CDR3 is TGTGCCAGCAGCCAACAATCCGGGACTAGTCCTGGCACAGATACGCAGTATTTT. V usage is TRBV3-1 (or the pseudogene TRBV3-2) and J usage is TRBJ2-3; 8 positions agree with TRBD2. The CDR3 totals 18 residues. Trimming took 2 bases from V and 1 from J; bases not matched to a gene: 11. Germline CDR1 LGHDT, CDR2 YNNKEL (reference sequence).

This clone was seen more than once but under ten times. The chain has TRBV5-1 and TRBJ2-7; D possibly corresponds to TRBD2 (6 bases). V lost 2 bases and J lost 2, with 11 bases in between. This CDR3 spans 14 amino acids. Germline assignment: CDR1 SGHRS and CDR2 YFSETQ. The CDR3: CASSFFWGAYEQYF. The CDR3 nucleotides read TGCGCCAGCAGCTTTTTCTGGGGGGCCTACGAGCAGTACTTC.

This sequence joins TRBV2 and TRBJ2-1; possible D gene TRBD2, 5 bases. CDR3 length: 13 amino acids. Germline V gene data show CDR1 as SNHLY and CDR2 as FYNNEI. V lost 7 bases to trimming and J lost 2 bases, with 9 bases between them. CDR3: CASIGDPYNEQFF. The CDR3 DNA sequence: TGTGCCAGCATCGGGGATCCCTACAATGAGCAGTTCTTC.

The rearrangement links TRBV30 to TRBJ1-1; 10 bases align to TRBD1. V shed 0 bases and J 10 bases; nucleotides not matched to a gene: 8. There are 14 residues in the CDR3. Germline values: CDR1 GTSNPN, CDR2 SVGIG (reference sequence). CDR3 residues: CAWSVETGGGGAFF. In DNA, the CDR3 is TGTGCCTGGAGTGTAGAGACAGGGGGCGGGGGAGCTTTCTTT.

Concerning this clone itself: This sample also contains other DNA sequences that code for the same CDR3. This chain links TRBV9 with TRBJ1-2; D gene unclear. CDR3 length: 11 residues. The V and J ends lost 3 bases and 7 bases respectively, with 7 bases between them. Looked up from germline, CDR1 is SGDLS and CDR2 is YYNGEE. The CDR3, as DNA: TGTGCCAGCAGCGCGGGAGCTGGCTACACCTTC. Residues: CASSAGAGYTF.

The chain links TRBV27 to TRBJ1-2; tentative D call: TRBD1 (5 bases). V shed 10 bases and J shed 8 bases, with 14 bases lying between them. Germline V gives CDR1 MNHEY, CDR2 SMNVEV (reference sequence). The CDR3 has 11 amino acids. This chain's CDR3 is CAKFRKGGYTF. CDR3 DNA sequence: TGTGCCAAATTTAGAAAGGGGGGCTACACCTTC.

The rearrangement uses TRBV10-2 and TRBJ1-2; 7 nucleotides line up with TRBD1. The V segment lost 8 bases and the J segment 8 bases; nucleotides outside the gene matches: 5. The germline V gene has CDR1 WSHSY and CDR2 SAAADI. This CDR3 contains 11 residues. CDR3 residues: CASFIQGGYTF. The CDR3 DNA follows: TGCGCCAGCTTTATACAGGGGGGCTACACCTTC.

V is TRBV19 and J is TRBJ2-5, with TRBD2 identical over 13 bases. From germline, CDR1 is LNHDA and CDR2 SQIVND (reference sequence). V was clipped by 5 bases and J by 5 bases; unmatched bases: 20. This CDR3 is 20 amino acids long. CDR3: CASSEGHQGGTSGMWETQYF. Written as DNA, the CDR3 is TGTGCCAGTAGTGAAGGCCACCAAGGGGGGACTAGCGGGATGTGGGAGACCCAGTACTTC.

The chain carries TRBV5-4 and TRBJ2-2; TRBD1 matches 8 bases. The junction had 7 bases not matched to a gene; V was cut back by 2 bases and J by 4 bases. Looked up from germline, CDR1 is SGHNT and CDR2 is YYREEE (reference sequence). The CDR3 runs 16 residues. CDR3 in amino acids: CASSFPGQGPTGELFF. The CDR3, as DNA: TGTGCCAGCAGCTTTCCTGGACAGGGACCCACCGGGGAGCTGTTTTTT.

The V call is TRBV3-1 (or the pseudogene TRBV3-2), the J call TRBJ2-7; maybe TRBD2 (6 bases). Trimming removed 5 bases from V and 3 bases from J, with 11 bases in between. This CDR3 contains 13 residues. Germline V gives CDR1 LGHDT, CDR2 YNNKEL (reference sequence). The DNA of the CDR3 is TGTGCCAGCAGCGCCGGGAGTTACTACGAGCAGTACTTC. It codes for CASSAGSYYEQYF.

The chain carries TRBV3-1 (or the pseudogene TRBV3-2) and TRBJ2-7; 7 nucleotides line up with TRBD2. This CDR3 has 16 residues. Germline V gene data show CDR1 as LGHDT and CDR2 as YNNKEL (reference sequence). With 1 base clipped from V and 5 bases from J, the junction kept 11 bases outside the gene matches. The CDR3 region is CASSQVDGRAFHEQYF. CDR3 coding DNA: TGTGCCAGCAGCCAAGTTGATGGGAGGGCCTTCCACGAGCAGTACTTC.

Here the CDR3 reads CASSVASNYGYTF. DNA of the CDR3: TGTGCCAGCAGCGTAGCCAGTAACTATGGCTACACCTTC. V gene TRBV9 combines with J gene TRBJ1-2; D gene uncertain. This CDR3 has 13 amino acids. CDR1 and CDR2 from the germline V gene are SGDLS and YYNGEE. The V end lost 0 bases, the J end lost 1 base, and 4 bases lay between the germline ends. Variable domain in full (rest from reference TRBV9 and TRBJ1-2): DSGVTQTPKHLITATGQRVTLRCSPRSGDLSVYWYQQSLDQGLQFLIQYYNGEERAKGNILERFSAQQFPDLHSELNLSSLELGDSALYFCASSVASNYGYTFGSGTRLTVV.

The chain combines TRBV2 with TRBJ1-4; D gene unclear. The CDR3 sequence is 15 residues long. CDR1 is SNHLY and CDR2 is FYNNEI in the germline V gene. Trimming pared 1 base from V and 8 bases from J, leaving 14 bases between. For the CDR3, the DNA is TGTGCCAGCAGTGAAGATTGGGCCGATGACGAAAAACTGTTTTTT. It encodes CASSEDWADDEKLFF.

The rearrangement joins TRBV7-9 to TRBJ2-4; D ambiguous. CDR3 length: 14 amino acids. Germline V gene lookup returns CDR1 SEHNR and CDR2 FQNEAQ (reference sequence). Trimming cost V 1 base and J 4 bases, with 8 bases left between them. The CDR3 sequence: CASSLGTAKNIQYF. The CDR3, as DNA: TGTGCCAGCAGCTTAGGAACAGCAAAAAACATTCAGTACTTC.

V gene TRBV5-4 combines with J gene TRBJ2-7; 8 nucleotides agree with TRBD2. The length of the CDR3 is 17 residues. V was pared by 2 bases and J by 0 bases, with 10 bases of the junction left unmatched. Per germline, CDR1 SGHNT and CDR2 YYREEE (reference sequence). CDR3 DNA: TGTGCCAGCAGCTTCGAGGCGGGAGGCCTCAGCTCCTACGAGCAGTACTTC. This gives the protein CASSFEAGGLSSYEQYF. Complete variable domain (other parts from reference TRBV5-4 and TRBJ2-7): ETGVTQSPTHLIKTRGQQVTLRCSSQSGHNTVSWYQQALGQGPQFIFQYYREEENGRGNFPPRFSGLQFPNYSSELNVNALELDDSALYLCASSFEAGGLSSYEQYFGPGTRLTVT.

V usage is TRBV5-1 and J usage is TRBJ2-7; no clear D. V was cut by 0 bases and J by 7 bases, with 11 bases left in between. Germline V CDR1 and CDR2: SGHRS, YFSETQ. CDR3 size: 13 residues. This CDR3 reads CASSLAGSREQYF. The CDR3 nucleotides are TGCGCCAGCAGCTTGGCCGGTTCGAGGGAGCAGTACTTC.

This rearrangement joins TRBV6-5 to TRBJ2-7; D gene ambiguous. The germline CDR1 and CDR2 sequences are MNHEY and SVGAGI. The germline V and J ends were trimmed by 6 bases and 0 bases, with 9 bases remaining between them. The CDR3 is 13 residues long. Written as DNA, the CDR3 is TGTGCCAGCAGCACAGAGACCTCCTACGAGCAGTACGTC. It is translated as CASSTETSYEQYV.

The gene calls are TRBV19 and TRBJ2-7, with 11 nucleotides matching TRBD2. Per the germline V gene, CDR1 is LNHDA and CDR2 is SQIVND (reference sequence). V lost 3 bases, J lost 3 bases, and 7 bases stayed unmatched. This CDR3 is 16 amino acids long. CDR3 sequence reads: CASSISSGLAVYEQYF. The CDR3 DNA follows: TGTGCCAGTAGTATTAGTTCGGGACTAGCGGTCTACGAGCAGTACTTC.

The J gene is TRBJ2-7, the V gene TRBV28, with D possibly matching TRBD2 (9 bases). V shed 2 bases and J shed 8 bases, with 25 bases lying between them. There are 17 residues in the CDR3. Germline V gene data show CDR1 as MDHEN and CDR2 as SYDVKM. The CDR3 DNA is TGTGCCAGCAGTTTAAGTGCGGGGGGGACAGGATTTTTCAAGCAGTACGTC. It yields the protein CASSLSAGGTGFFKQYV.

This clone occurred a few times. The CDR3 loop reads CSVAGGETSNQPQHF. As DNA, the CDR3 is TGCAGCGTCGCCGGTGGGGAGACTAGCAATCAGCCCCAGCATTTT. V and J are TRBV29-1 and TRBJ1-5; D not resolved. This CDR3 is built from 15 residues. The V and J ends lost 6 bases and 0 bases respectively, with 15 bases between them. Germline V gene lookup returns CDR1 SQVTM and CDR2 ANQGSEA.

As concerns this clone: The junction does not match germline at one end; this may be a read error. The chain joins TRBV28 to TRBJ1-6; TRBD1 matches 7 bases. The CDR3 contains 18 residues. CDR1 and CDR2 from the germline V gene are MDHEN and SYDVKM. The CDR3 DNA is TGTGCCAGCAGCCTGCTTGGAGGGACAGCTACCTACAATTCACCCCTCCACTTT. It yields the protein CASSLLGGTATYNSPLHF. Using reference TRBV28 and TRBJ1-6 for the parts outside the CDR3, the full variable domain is DVKVTQSSRYLVKRTGEKVFLECVQDMDHENMFWYRQDPGLGLRLIYFSYDVKMKEKGDIPEGYSVSREKKERFSLILESASTNQTSMYLCASSLLGGTATYNSPLHFGNGTRLTVT.

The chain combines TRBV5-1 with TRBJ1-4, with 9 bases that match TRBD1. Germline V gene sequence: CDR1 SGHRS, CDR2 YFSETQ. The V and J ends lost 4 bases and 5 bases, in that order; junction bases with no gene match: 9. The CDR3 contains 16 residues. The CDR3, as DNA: TGCGCCAGCAGCGAGAGATGGACAGGGGTGAATGAAAAACTGTTTTTT. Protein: CASSERWTGVNEKLFF.

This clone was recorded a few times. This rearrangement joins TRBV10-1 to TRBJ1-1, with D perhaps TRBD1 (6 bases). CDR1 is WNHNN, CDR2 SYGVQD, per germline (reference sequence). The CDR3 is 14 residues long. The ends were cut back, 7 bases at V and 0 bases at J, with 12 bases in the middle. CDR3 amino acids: CASTPEGVNTEAFF. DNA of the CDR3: TGCGCCAGCACCCCCGAGGGGGTGAACACTGAAGCTTTCTTT.

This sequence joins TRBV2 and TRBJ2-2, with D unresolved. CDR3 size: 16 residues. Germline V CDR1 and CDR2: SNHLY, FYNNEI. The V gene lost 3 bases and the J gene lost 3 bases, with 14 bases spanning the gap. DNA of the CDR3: TGTGCCAGCAGTGACTACCCTGCTGCGGACACCGGGGAGCTGTTTTTT. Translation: CASSDYPAADTGELFF. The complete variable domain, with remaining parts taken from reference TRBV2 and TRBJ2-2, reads EPEVTQTPSHQVTQMGQEVILRCVPISNHLYFYWYRQILGQKVEFLVSFYNNEISEKSEIFDDQFSVERPDGSNFTLKIRSTKLEDSAMYFCASSDYPAADTGELFFGEGSRLTVL.

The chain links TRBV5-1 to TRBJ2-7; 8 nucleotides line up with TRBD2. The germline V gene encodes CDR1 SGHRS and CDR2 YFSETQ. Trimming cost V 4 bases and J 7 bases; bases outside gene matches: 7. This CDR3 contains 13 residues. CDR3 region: CASSPTGTSEQYF. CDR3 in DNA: TGCGCCAGCAGCCCCACGGGGACTAGTGAGCAGTACTTC.